The present TCR beta chain was sequenced within a study of molecular identifiers for immune sequencing clone quantification listed by TCRdb under 2018. Turning to the overall study: For a replicate experiment, the RNA from either about 20,000 or 100,000 naive CD8 T cells was divided into five aliquots, and four of those aliquots went on to sequencing. CD8 T cells were used in a methods study to benchmark molecular-identifier clustering-based TCR repertoire sequencing (MIDCIRS) and TCR RNA copy counting.

This clonotype showed up many times. The antigen this receptor binds is unknown. The input lacks base qualities; no much larger clone sits a single base away. V ends up 6 bases short and J 4 bases short, with an unmatched junction base count of 9. Reading from cysteine to phenylalanine, the CDR3 counts 15 amino acids. CDR3 DNA only is kept here, 45 bases in frame from base 1. As encoded in the germline V gene, CDR1 is MNHEY while CDR2 is SVGEGT. Preparation of the library involved PCR. Sequencing relied on a NextSeq 500. Preparation of bulk TCR libraries followed a previously described approach, with the TCR primers listed in Table S5. The Qiagen AllPrep DNA/RNA kit was used to purify total RNA. Before analysis, reads from multiple sequencing runs of the same library were pooled. Per the original workflow: Reads were retained only if their TCR constant sequence matched exactly, and those retained reads were trimmed to 150 nt and grouped according to their 12-nt molecular barcodes. Within each barcode group, reads were sub-clustered at a 15% Levenshtein threshold, and quality-weighted consensus sequences were built per RNA molecule. Non-functional sequences were discarded, and so were lower-count sequences lying one edit away from another sequence. Based on a fit of two negative binomial distributions, barcode sub-clusters having less than 20% of the maximum read count were discarded. In-frame beta chains were kept once TCRdb had trimmed the public reads at Q25 with fastp and called clones with MiXCR. Entries that share a CDR3 protein sequence are merged under the most common genes and DNA. The authors' filters were not applied to this entry. The sample table contains more than 95,000 distinct CDR3 sequences; only one count was recorded for more than 20% of them. The ten largest make up 0.94% of the sample.

Libraries of naive CD8 T cells were built from anywhere between about 17,000 and 1,000,000 sorted cells, with 10%, 30% or 50% of the purified RNA used. Naive CD8 T cells, defined as CD8+CD4-CCR7+CD45RA+, were FACS-sorted into RLT Plus buffer on a BD FACSAria II. To test detection sensitivity, Jurkat RNA equivalent to about eleven TCR copies was spiked into samples of about 20,000-1,100,000 naive CD8 T cells. Enrichment of CD8 T cells was performed with RosetteSep CD8+ T Cell Enrichment Cocktail and Ficoll-Paque, after which ACK red cell lysis was carried out. What the research found in general, with its limitations: Spiked-in Jurkat TCR RNA equivalent to a single cell was reported to be detectable even among over 800,000 naive CD8 T cells. In CMV-specific effector cells, clones with more than 20 RNA copies contained over 98% of molecules, whereas in naive cells such clones contained under 1% of molecules. Spiked-in Jurkat TCR RNA (approximately 10 copies' worth), which is not part of the donor repertoire, was contained in the naive libraries. When barcode sub-clustering was left out, chimeric consensus sequences inflated TCR diversity, with chimeras reaching as high as 47%. Around 2.8 recovered TCR RNA copies per cell were obtained by modeling, versus around 10 by digital PCR, implying a capture efficiency of approximately 27%. The sizes of highly expanded clones could end up underestimated when identical TCR molecules share a barcode.

The chain was built from TRBV6-2 or TRBV6-3 and TRBJ2-3, and 8 junction bases match TRBD1. This TCR came from a human donor in good health. Some libraries in this study had Jurkat cell RNA spiked in. Sample: naive CD8+ T cells from blood, with Jurkat cell RNA spiked in. Reading the label with the study, this specimen's cell subset or site is: FACS-sorted CD8+CD4-CCR7+CD45RA+ naive T cells. This receptor has the CDR3 CASSSGTGLADTQYF. The DNA reads as follows: TGTGCCAGCAGCTCCGGGACAGGTCTGGCAGATACGCAGTATTTT.